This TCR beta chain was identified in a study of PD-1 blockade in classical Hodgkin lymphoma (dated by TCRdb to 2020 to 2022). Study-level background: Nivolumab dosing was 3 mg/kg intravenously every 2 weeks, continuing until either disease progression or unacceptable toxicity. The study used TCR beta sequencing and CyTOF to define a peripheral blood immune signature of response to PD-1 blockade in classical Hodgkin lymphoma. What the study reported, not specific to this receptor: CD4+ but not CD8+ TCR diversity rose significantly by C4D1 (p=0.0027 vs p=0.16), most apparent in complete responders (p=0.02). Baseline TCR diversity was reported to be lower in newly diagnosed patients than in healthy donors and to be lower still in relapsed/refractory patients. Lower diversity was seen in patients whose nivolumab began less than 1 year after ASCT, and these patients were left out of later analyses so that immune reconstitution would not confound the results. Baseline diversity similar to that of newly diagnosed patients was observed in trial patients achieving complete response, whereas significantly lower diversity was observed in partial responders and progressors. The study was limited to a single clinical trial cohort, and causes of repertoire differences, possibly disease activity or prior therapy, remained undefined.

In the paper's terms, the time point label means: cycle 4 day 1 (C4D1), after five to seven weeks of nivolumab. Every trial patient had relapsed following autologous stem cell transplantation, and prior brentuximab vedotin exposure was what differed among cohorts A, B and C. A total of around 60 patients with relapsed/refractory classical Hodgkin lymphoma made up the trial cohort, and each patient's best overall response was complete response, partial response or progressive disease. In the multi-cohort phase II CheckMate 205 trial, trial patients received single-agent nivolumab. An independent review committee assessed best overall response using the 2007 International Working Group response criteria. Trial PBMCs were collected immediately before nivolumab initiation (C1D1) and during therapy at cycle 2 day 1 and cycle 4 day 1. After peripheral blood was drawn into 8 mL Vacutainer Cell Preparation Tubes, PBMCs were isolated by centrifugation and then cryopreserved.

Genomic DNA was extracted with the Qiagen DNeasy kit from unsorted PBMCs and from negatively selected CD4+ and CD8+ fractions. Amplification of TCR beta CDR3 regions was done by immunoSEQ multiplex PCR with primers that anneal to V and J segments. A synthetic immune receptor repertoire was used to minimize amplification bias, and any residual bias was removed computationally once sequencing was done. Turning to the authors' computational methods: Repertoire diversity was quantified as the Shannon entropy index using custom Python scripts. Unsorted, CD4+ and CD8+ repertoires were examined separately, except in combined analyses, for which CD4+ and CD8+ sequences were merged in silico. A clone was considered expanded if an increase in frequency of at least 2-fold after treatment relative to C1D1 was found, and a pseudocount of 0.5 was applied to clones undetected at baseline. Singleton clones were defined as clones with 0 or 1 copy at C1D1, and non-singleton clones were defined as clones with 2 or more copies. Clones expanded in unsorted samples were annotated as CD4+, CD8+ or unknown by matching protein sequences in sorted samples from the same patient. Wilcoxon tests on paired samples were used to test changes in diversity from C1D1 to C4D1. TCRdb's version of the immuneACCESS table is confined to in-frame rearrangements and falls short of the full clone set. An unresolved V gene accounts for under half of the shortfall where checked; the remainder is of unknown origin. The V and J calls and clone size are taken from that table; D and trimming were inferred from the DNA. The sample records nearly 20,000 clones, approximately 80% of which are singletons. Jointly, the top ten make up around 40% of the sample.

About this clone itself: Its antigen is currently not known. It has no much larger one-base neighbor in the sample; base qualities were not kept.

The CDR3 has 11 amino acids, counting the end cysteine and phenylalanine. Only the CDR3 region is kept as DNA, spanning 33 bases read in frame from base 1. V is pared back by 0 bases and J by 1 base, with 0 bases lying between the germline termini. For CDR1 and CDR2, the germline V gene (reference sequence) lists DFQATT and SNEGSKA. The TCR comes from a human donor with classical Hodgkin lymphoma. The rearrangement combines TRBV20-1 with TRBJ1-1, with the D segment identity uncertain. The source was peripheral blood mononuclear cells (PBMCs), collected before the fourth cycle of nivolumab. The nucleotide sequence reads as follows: TGCAGTGCTAGAGAGAACACTGAAGCTTTCTTT. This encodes CSARENTEAFF.